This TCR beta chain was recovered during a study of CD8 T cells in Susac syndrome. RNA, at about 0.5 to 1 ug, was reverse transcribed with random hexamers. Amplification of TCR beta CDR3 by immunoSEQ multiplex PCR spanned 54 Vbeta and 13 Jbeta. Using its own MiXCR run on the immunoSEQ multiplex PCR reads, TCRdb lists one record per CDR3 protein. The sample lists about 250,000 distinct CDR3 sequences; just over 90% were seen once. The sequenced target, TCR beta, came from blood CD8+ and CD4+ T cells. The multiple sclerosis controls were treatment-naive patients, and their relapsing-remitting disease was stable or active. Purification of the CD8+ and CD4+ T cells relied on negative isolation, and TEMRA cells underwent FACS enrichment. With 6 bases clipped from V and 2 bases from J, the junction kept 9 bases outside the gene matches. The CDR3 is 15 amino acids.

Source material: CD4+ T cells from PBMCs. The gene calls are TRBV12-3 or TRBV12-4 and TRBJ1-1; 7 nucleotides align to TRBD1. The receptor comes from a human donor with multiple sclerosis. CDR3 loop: CASRHKDRDNTEAFF. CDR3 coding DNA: TGTGCCAGCAGGCATAAAGACAGGGATAACACTGAAGCTTTCTTT.